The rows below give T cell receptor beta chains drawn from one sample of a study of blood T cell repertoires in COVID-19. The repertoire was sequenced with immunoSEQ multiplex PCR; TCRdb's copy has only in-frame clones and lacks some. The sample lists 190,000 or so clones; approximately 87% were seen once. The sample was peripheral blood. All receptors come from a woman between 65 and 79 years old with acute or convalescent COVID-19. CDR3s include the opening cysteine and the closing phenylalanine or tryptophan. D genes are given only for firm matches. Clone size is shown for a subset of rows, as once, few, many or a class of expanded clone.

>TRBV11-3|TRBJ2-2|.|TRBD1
CASSFFTGQGGTGELFF
TGTGCCAGCAGCTTCTTCACGGGACAGGGGGGCACCGGGGAGCTGTTTTTT
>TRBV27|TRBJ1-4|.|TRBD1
CASSFLGQDEKLFF
TGTGCCAGCAGTTTCCTAGGACAGGATGAAAAACTGTTTTTT
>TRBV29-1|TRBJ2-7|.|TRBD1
CSVERGQGYEQYF
TGCAGCGTTGAAAGGGGACAGGGCTACGAGCAGTACTTC
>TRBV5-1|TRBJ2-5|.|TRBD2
CASSQGGSAQETQYF
TGCGCCAGCAGCCAGGGAGGGTCGGCTCAAGAGACCCAGTACTTC
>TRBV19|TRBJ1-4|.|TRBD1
CASSPPGQGNAKLFF
TGTGCCAGTAGTCCCCCGGGACAGGGGAATGCAAAACTGTTTTTT
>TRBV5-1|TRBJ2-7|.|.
CASSLAFRYYEQYF
TGCGCCAGCAGCTTGGCCTTCAGATACTACGAGCAGTACTTC
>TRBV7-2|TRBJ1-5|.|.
CASSLYFARELNQPQHF
TGTGCCAGCAGCTTGTACTTTGCAAGGGAGCTCAATCAGCCCCAGCATTTT
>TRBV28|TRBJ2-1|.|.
CASSLPSGFNEQFF
TGTGCCAGCAGTTTACCGAGCGGGTTCAATGAGCAGTTCTTC
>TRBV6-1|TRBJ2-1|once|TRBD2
CASSEPPGLALRQFF
TGTGCCAGCAGTGAACCTCCGGGACTAGCCTTAAGGCAGTTCTTC
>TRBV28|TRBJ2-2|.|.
CASRRWRDTGELFF
TGTGCCAGCAGGAGGTGGCGGGACACCGGGGAGCTGTTTTTT
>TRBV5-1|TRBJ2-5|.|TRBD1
CASSLKGQGPEVTQYF
TGCGCCAGCAGCTTGAAAGGACAGGGCCCAGAAGTGACCCAGTACTTC
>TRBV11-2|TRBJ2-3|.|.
CASSTPIQRNTDTQYF
TGTGCCAGCAGCACACCGATACAGCGGAACACAGATACGCAGTATTTT
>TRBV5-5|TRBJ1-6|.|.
CASSRGGDSPLHF
TGTGCCAGCAGCAGGGGGGGGGATTCACCCCTCCACTTT
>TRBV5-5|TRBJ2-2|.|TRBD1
CASSTGGGTGELFF
TGTGCCAGCAGTACAGGGGGTGGTACCGGGGAGCTGTTTTTT
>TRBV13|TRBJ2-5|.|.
CASSLRQETQYF
TGTGCCAGCAGCTTACGGCAAGAGACCCAGTACTTC
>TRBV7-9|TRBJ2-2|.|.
CASATAGLSATGELFF
TGTGCCAGCGCTACCGCAGGGTTATCTGCCACCGGGGAGCTGTTTTTT
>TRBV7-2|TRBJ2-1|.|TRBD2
CASSSGGALVDEQFF
TGTGCCAGCAGTTCGGGGGGGGCTCTTGTGGATGAGCAGTTCTTC
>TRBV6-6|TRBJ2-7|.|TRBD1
CASSYRDRVPYEQYF
TGTGCCAGCAGTTACCGGGACAGGGTGCCCTACGAGCAGTACTTC
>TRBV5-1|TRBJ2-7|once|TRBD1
CATSRDSRSYEQYF
TGCGCCACTTCCCGGGACAGCCGTTCCTACGAGCAGTACTTC
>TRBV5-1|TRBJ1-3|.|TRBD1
CASSSGQADTIYF
TGCGCCAGCAGCTCCGGACAGGCGGACACCATATATTTT
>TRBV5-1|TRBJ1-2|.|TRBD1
CASSSQSGTGAPGYTF
TGCGCCAGCAGCTCACAATCCGGGACAGGGGCTCCTGGCTACACCTTC
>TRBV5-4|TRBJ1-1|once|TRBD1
CASSSQGGTEAFF
TGTGCCAGCAGCTCCCAGGGGGGCACTGAAGCTTTCTTT
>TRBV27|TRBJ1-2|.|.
CASRLGGSGGLGYGYTF
TGTGCCAGCAGGTTGGGGGGTAGTGGAGGTTTAGGTTATGGCTACACCTTC
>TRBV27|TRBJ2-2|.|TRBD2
CASRLLGTSGRMGGELFF
TGTGCCAGCAGACTATTGGGGACTAGCGGGAGAATGGGCGGGGAGCTGTTTTTT
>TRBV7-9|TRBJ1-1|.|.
CASSLVGAGAEAFF
TGTGCCAGCAGCCTGGTGGGGGCGGGAGCTGAAGCTTTCTTT
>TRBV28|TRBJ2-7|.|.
CASSYLGTTTYEQYF
TGTGCCAGCAGTTACCTCGGGACAACCACCTACGAGCAGTACTTC
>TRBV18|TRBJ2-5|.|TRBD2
CASSPSGGRETQYF
TGTGCCAGCTCACCCTCGGGAGGGCGAGAGACCCAGTACTTC
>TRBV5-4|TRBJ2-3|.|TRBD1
CASSPYMTGSADTQYF
TGTGCCAGCAGCCCCTACATGACAGGGTCCGCCGATACGCAGTATTTT
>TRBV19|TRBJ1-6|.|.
CASSILQNSPLHF
TGTGCCAGTAGTATCTTACAGAATTCACCCCTCCACTTT
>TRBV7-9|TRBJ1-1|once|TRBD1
CASIKDRVDTEAFF
TGTGCCAGCATCAAGGACAGGGTCGACACTGAAGCTTTCTTT
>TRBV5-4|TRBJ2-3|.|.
CASSLGTTLRRGEDTQYF
TGTGCCAGCAGCTTGGGGACAACTCTCAGGCGGGGTGAAGATACGCAGTATTTT
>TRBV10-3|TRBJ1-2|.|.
CAISDEEGGYTF
TGTGCCATCAGTGACGAGGAGGGAGGCTACACCTTC
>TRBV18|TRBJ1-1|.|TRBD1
CASSQGTAHTEAFF
TGTGCCAGCTCACAAGGGACAGCTCACACTGAAGCTTTCTTT
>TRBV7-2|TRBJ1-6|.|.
CASSLAPGPNSPLHF
TGTGCCAGCAGCTTAGCCCCAGGCCCAAATTCACCCCTCCACTTT
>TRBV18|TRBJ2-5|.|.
CASSAGETQYF
TGTGCCAGCTCAGCGGGAGAGACCCAGTACTTC
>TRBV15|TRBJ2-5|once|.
CATSRDIETQYF
TGTGCCACCAGCAGAGATATCGAGACCCAGTACTTC
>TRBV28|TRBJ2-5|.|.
CASREGGNQETQYF
TGTGCCAGCAGAGAAGGGGGAAATCAAGAGACCCAGTACTTC
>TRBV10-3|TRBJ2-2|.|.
CAVNRQNTGELFF
TGTGCCGTTAACAGGCAGAACACCGGGGAGCTGTTTTTT
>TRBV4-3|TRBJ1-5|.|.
CASSQELLGRFSNQPQHF
TGCGCCAGCAGCCAAGAGTTATTGGGCAGATTTAGCAATCAGCCCCAGCATTTT
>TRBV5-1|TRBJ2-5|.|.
CASSLGALANIQETQYF
TGCGCCAGCAGCTTGGGGGCACTAGCCAATATCCAAGAGACCCAGTACTTC
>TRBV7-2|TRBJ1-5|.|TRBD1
CASSLGDRVNRQHF
TGTGCCAGCAGCTTAGGTGACAGGGTAAATCGCCAGCATTTT
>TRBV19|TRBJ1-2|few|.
CASRDSVYGYTF
TGTGCCAGCAGAGACAGCGTTTATGGCTACACCTTC
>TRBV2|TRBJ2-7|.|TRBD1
CASNRGAYEQYF
TGTGCCAGTAACAGGGGGGCCTACGAGCAGTACTTC
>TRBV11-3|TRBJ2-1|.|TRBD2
CASSSQVLAAYNEQFF
TGTGCCAGCAGCTCACAGGTCCTAGCGGCCTACAATGAGCAGTTCTTC
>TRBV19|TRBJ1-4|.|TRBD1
CASRQGSEKLFF
TGTGCCAGCAGACAGGGTAGCGAAAAACTGTTTTTT
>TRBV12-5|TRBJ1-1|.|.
CASGPDRQNTEAFF
TGTGCTAGTGGACCCGACAGACAGAACACTGAAGCTTTCTTT
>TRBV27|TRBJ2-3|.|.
CASSLFSRDTQYF
TGTGCCAGCAGTTTATTTAGCCGGGATACGCAGTATTTT
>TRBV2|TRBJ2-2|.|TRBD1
CASRAGTGDTGELFF
TGTGCCAGCAGGGCCGGGACAGGGGACACCGGGGAGCTGTTTTTT
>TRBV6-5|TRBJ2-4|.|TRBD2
CASSYGASGRRNIQYF
TGTGCCAGCAGTTACGGTGCCAGCGGGAGAAGGAACATTCAGTACTTC
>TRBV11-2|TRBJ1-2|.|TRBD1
CASRRQGSYGYTF
TGTGCCAGCAGACGACAGGGAAGCTATGGCTACACCTTC
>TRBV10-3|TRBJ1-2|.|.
CAISQQGDYGYTF
TGTGCCATCAGCCAGCAGGGTGACTATGGCTACACCTTC